This record looks at one TCR beta chain sequence and its context. The specificity of this receptor is unknown. No base quality information exists; no much larger clone differs at one position. Library preparation was by the immunoSEQ multiplex PCR assay. For the multiplex PCR, a mixture combining 60 forward primers for TCR Vbeta segments and 13 reverse primers for TCR Jbeta segments was used. A multiplex PCR assay on genomic DNA amplified the CDR3 region of rearranged TCR beta genes. The Illumina HiSeq System was used to sequence the amplified TCR beta libraries as 87-base-pair reads. Per the original workflow: A later analysis tallied around 82 million unique TCR beta chains across the 666 repertoires, and some 10 million of those chains were shared by two or more donors. To remove PCR and sequencing errors, raw reads were error-corrected and collapsed into unique sequences using a nearest-neighbor algorithm that merged closely related sequences. CDR3 sequences were aligned to IMGT reference sequences to assign V, D and J gene segments. For a sequence to be retained, a match of at least six nucleotides was required to both a V gene segment and a J gene segment. A rearrangement was called productive if the CDR3 had no stop codons and remained in frame with V and J, and every other rearrangement was called non-productive. CDR3 was defined according to IMGT convention as the region running from the second conserved V-encoded cysteine to the conserved J-encoded phenylalanine. Sequences without an unambiguous match to a single V gene segment were excluded from the earlier analysis of over 500 of the donors. An earlier analysis of fewer than 650 of the donors classified V segments as functional when productive rearrangements were above 56.7% and as segregating when the standard deviation between donors was above 5%. A statistical classification framework was built to diagnose cytomegalovirus status from the catalog of TCR beta chain sequences. A later analysis assigned V and J genes by comparing TCR nucleotide sequences with IMGT/GENE-DB human TR gene sequences. Using the TCRdist pipeline, a later analysis assigned CDR3 sequences along with most-parsimonious VDJ recombination scenarios. In a later analysis, each TCR beta chain was defined by its CDR3 amino acid sequence together with its V-gene family, and reads lacking a unique V-gene family were excluded. A later analysis removed 592 highly shared, low-generation-probability nucleotide sequences to deal with suspected cross-contamination and a sequencing artifact. For each public chain, a later analysis derived a clonal expansion index from normalized ranks of inferred template counts within each repertoire. A later analysis computed generation probabilities with a VDJ recombination model fitted to out-of-frame rearrangements, and checked the results against IGoR. In a later analysis, TCR-TCR, TCR-HLA and TCR-CMV co-occurrence was scored with hypergeometric tests, and a repertoire-size bias correction was applied to TCR pairs. To estimate false discovery rates, a later analysis permuted the HLA or CMV assignments 20 times. In a later analysis, co-occurring TCRs were grouped using DBSCAN, with TCRdist sequence similarity added in when clustering inside HLA-allele-positive subsets. Co-occurrence clustering excluded repertoires with fewer than 30,000 or more than 120,000 public chains, plus five with anomalous nucleotide sharing. Not all clones reach the TCRdb copy of this immuneACCESS table, which keeps in-frame sequences only. Checked studies attribute under half of the gap to unresolved V genes and leave the rest unexplained. Clone size and V and J calls were adopted from that table, with D and trimming inferred from the DNA. In this sample the table shows approximately 70,000 clones, 65% to 70% of which occur a single time. The top ten clones comprise around 15% of the sample.

The data were taken from a study of cytomegalovirus exposure and HLA in healthy donors (dated by TCRdb to 2016 to 2017). In terms of the full investigation: In an earlier analysis of some 550 of the donors, 250 to 300 Gb of sequence data and 120 million or so unique TCR beta sequences from about 180 million T cells were reported. Roughly 300 gigabases of sequencing data and 91 million or so unique TCR sequences made up an early release that covered under 750 HLA-typed donors. Among the approximately 400 genotyped donors, approximately 77% belonged to the genetic ancestry cluster associated with self-reported Caucasian donors. The study aimed to test whether signatures of past pathogen exposure could be identified by cataloging public T cell receptors. The study profiled the T cell repertoires of fewer than 850 subjects by immunosequencing and related them to cytomegalovirus serostatus. Along with the approximately 700-subject first cohort, a separate validation cohort of 120 different subjects was used. High-throughput TCR immunosequencing, statistical association of individual TCRs with disease status, and machine learning were combined to predict cytomegalovirus infection status. A later analysis re-analyzed previously published TCR beta repertoires from 660 or so donors and added high-resolution HLA genotyping to study TCR occurrence patterns. Rather than using new phenotypic data, the later analysis identified candidate immune exposures from TCR beta sequences and from how often those sequences occurred across donors. An earlier analysis of 587 of the donors applied high-throughput TCR beta sequencing to assess whether each TCR beta V gene segment acted as functional or pseudogenic. Donor age, sex, ethnicity and CMV serostatus were compiled alongside the repertoire data. In a later genetic analysis, genome-wide SNP genotypes for about 60% of the 666 donors were used, and that subset was treated as a discovery cohort. Every discovery cohort repertoire had been produced on one sequencing platform. Class I and class II HLA loci were covered by the typing at four-digit resolution. Typing coverage differed by locus: A, B, C, DRB1 and DQB1 were typed in about 629-640 donors, DQA1 in 500 to 550, DPA1 in approximately 600, and DPB1 in approximately 450. Roughly 5 DR-DQ haplotypes were handled as single units for association and clustering, since linkage in the cohort was strong. Among about 410 genotyped donors of the cohort, an average of around 250,000 unique TCR beta nucleotide sequences was sequenced per donor, of which about 18% were non-productive.

Summary of the overall study and its limitations: Because HLA typing was missing for some donors at each locus, association tests included only the typed subset. It was suggested by the authors that the approach could potentially be generalized to other disease states and immunological phenotypes. A further reported finding was that TCR beta sequences accurately predicted the HLA-A and HLA-B alleles for most subjects in the first cohort. Presence/absence analyses assumed roughly uniform sequencing depth across donors, an assumption that may not hold. In both the original and validation cohorts, the classifier was reported to diagnose cytomegalovirus status with high specificity and sensitivity. Only TCR beta chains were sequenced in this cohort, and the absence of alpha or paired-chain data limited detectable features. In a later analysis, HLA-associated TCR beta chains showed more clonal expansion and lower generation probabilities than non-associated chains that were equally common. In a later analysis, TCR association rates were found to vary across HLA loci, with the most associated TCRs seen for DRB1 alleles and the fewest for HLA-C alleles. A cluster of highly shared sequence variants was judged likely to be a technical artifact of the sequencing pipeline. V-gene and J-gene trimming of TCR beta chains was associated with a missense DCLRE1C variant in a later genetic analysis, and the association was replicated in an independent cohort. Over 15 rarely observed V segments, including chromosome 9 orphons, were excluded from the earlier analysis of a few hundred of the donors because counts were too low. Strong co-occurrence of HLA alleles, especially DR and DQ, made assigning TCR associations to individual alleles difficult. Three of the identified cytomegalovirus-associated TCR beta chains were confirmed in vitro to be specific for cytomegalovirus antigens. In a later analysis, several top co-occurrence clusters were reported to appear linked to parvovirus B19, influenza, CMV and Epstein-Barr virus. Compared with the roughly 670-donor mean, donors in an Asian-associated ancestry cluster had fewer N-insertions in productive TCRs, according to a later genetic analysis. A later analysis associated 15,000 to 20,000 TCR beta sequences with specific HLA alleles at a false discovery rate of 0.05. An earlier analysis of some 560 of the donors showed that most TCR beta V segments appeared in productive rearrangements either about 90% or about 30% of the time, which broadly matched IMGT annotations. The study gave a list of roughly 150 TCR beta chains associated with cytomegalovirus. Linkage disequilibrium might explain the correlated functional status among segregating V segments, but an unknown experimental factor could not be ruled out. CMV serostatus was the only immune exposure information available for the cohort. According to a later analysis, most CMV-associated TCR beta chains appeared to be HLA-restricted, and the HLA associations seemed to be driven largely by CMV exposure. Most TCR sequences were seen in very few donors, while some public TCRs were found in many individuals.

The cohort comprised under 700 healthy bone marrow donors. All cohort members were sampled while nominally healthy, although unrecorded immune exposures were likely present. The donor was CMV seropositive and belonged to the group of over 250 seropositive cohort members. Each donor provided a peripheral blood sample, and peripheral blood mononuclear cells were used for TCR beta sequencing. Genomic DNA extraction from the blood cell samples was performed with the Qiagen DNeasy Blood Extraction Kit. The sequenced sample consisted of PBMCs. This TCR was recovered from a male donor in good health and CMV-seropositive.

The nucleotide sequence is TGTGCCAGCTCACCACGGGGAGGCTCAGGAAACACCATATATTTT. This sequence encodes CASSPRGGSGNTIYF. The chain couples TRBV18 to TRBJ1-3; no D gene call is confident. CDR1 and CDR2 were assigned from the germline V gene as KGHSH and LQKENI. V loses 1 base of germline sequence and J loses 4 bases, and the interval between the two ends is 11 bases. The CDR3 starts with the cysteine, ends with the phenylalanine, and has 15 residues. Only the CDR3 portion is preserved as DNA: 45 bases, with reading frame beginning at the first base.